Each of the 10 T cell receptor beta chains below was sequenced from the same sample in a study of T-cell reconstitution after alpha-beta-depleted transplantation in children. This sample's TCRbeta library carried unique molecular identifier barcodes. TCRdb independently ran MiXCR on the PCR reads; one entry per CDR3 protein. Among 670,000 or so distinct CDR3 sequences listed, around 13% were seen once. The sequencing here drew on PBMCs, taken before TCRalphabeta/CD19-depleted stem cell transplant. The origin of the receptors is a girl aged 2 to 10 with congenital amegakaryocytic thrombocytopenia, due to receive a stem cell transplant.

The V call is TRBV7-9, the J call TRBJ2-6; 7 nucleotides agree with TRBD2. After removal of 5 bases from V and 2 bases from J, the junction contained 3 bases not matched to a gene. Germline CDR1 SEHNR, CDR2 FQNEAQ (reference sequence). CDR3 length equals 15 residues. The CDR3 DNA reads TGTGCCAGCAGCCGAGGACTAGCTGGGGCCAACGTCCTGACTTTC. The encoded protein is CASSRGLAGANVLTF.

With regard to this clonotype: A much larger clone differs from this one at a single base, so this may be a read error. The J gene is TRBJ2-1, the V gene TRBV3-1, with 9 bases matching TRBD2. There are 17 residues in the CDR3. The germline gives CDR1 LGHDT, CDR2 YNNKEL (reference sequence). The CDR3 sequence: CATSQDGLAGSYNEQFF. CDR3 sequence (DNA): TGTGCCACCAGCCAAGATGGTCTAGCGGGATCCTACAATGAGCAGTTCTTC.

In this sample, this clonotype turned up a few times. This chain connects TRBV20-1 to TRBJ2-3; D is perhaps TRBD2 (6 bases). The CDR3 contains 13 residues. Germline CDR1 and CDR2: DFQATT and SNEGSKA (reference sequence). V lost 6 bases and J 8 bases, leaving 18 bases between the germline ends. This chain's CDR3 is CSARGLEDSTQYF. CDR3 coding DNA: TGCAGTGCCCGGGGACTGGAGGATAGTACGCAGTATTTT.

This chain joins TRBV11-2 and TRBJ2-3, with D unresolved. Trimming took 5 bases from V and 2 from J, leaving 23 bases between them. The germline gives CDR1 SGHAT, CDR2 FQNNGV. The CDR3 spans 18 residues. CDR3 DNA: TGTGCCAGCAGCAATCTACCCAAGTGGCCTCTTTACACAGATACGCAGTATTTT. Translating gives CASSNLPKWPLYTDTQYF.

The V and J genes are TRBV20-1 and TRBJ2-2; 8 bases align to TRBD2. CDR3 size: 14 residues. The germline V gene has CDR1 DFQATT and CDR2 SNEGSKA (reference sequence). The V gene end was trimmed by 6 bases and the J gene end by 5 bases; junction bases not matched to a gene: 8. The CDR3 sequence is CSAEGAGGTGELFF. The CDR3 DNA sequence: TGCAGTGCCGAGGGTGCGGGGGGAACCGGGGAGCTGTTTTTT.

The CDR3 here is CASSLLWGGMETQYF. In nucleotides, the CDR3 is TGTGCCAGCAGCCTCTTATGGGGAGGAATGGAGACCCAGTACTTC. The chain carries TRBV7-8 and TRBJ2-5; D is perhaps TRBD2 (6 bases). The ends were cut back, 5 bases at V and 5 bases at J, with 18 bases in the middle. Per the germline V gene, CDR1 is SGHVS and CDR2 is FQNEAQ. The CDR3 runs to 15 residues.

This clonotype was seen at least ten times. This chain joins TRBV9 and TRBJ1-1, with a possible D match to TRBD1 (6 bases). Looked up from germline, CDR1 is SGDLS and CDR2 is YYNGEE. Trimming took off 0 bases at V and 5 bases at J, with 17 bases between the two ends. The CDR3 has 16 residues. CDR3 residues: CASSVDLRGRGTEAFF. Written as DNA, the CDR3 is TGTGCCAGCAGCGTAGATTTAAGGGGAAGGGGGACTGAAGCTTTCTTT.

This clonotype came up many times. The chain links TRBV6-1 to TRBJ2-1, with no clear D. Germline values: CDR1 MNHNS, CDR2 SASEGT. The CDR3 sequence is 15 residues long. V dropped 4 bases and J dropped 0 bases, with 10 bases sitting between them. CDR3 sequence reads: CASSGVTSSYNEQFF. The DNA of the CDR3 is TGTGCCAGCAGTGGAGTCACGAGCTCCTACAATGAGCAGTTCTTC.

The chain has TRBV20-1 and TRBJ2-5; D gene ambiguous. The CDR3 length is 11 residues. CDR1 and CDR2 from the germline V gene are DFQATT and SNEGSKA (reference sequence). Trimming took off 0 bases at V and 5 bases at J, with 4 bases between the two ends. The DNA for the CDR3 is TGCAGTGCTAGAGACGTGGAGACCCAGTACTTC. Its protein is CSARDVETQYF.

This clonotype was counted only a few times. V gene TRBV7-9 combines with J gene TRBJ2-7; 9 nucleotides line up with TRBD2. The ends lost 5 bases at V and 3 bases at J; junction bases unmatched: 8. The germline V gene has CDR1 SEHNR and CDR2 FQNEAQ (reference sequence). The CDR3 consists of 15 residues. This CDR3 is CASSALAGKLYEQYF. As DNA, the CDR3 is TGTGCCAGCAGCGCTCTAGCGGGAAAACTCTACGAGCAGTACTTC.